This TCR beta chain is drawn from a study of identical twins. Study results and caveats: Out-of-frame alpha sequences shared by twins were enriched for low generation probability. Memory repertoires showed no such pattern, whereas abundant cord blood beta clonotypes carried fewer insertions.

As to this clonotype: Antigen unknown.

The germline V gene encodes CDR1 KGHDR and CDR2 SFDVKD. The length of the CDR3 is 14 residues. Deletions cut 2 bases from V and 4 bases from J, with 8 bases between. A universal primer binding site was introduced by template switching. The final cDNA contained unique molecular identifiers. TCRdb recomputed calls from the 5' RACE reads with MiXCR, one row per CDR3 protein. The profile covers hundreds of thousands of distinct CDR3 sequences, with around 12% appearing a single time and roughly 1.6% taken by the ten largest. The data were also submitted as part of a second study, on yellow fever vaccine responses in identical twins.

The clonotype was recovered from a woman between 18 and 29 years old in good health. Sequenced: PBMCs. J is TRBJ2-1 and V is TRBV24-1; D ambiguous. The CDR3 DNA is TGTGCCACCAGTGATTCTAGAGATTACAATGAGCAGTTCTTC. It encodes CATSDSRDYNEQFF.